The 3 T cell receptor beta chains given below trace back to one sample, sequenced in a study of PD-1 blockade in classical Hodgkin lymphoma. Assay: immunoSEQ multiplex PCR; the TCRdb copy retains only in-frame clones and omits some. The sample includes about 30,000 clones, under 75% seen only once; the top ten take roughly 15%. Patients all relapsed after autologous stem cell transplantation, and there was variation in brentuximab vedotin exposure. The source was peripheral blood mononuclear cells (PBMCs), collected before the second cycle of nivolumab. These receptors originate from a human donor with classical Hodgkin lymphoma.

The chain recombines TRBV6-1 with TRBJ2-7; 8 bases line up with TRBD2. V was clipped by 2 bases and J by 1 base; unmatched bases: 4. This CDR3 has 15 residues. Germline lookup yields CDR1 MNHNS and CDR2 SASEGT. In DNA, the CDR3 is TGTGCCAGCAGTGAAAGAAGCGGGGGATCCTACGAGCAGTACGTC. This gives the protein CASSERSGGSYEQYV.

This clone was seen more than once but under ten times. This sequence joins TRBV28 and TRBJ1-2; no firm D call. Trimming removed 2 bases at V and 7 bases at J, with 8 bases between. This CDR3 contains 12 residues. The germline V gene encodes CDR1 MDHEN and CDR2 SYDVKM. The CDR3 loop is CASSLPGFGYTF. The CDR3 DNA reads TGTGCCAGCAGTTTACCGGGGTTTGGCTACACCTTC.

Note on this clone: The same CDR3 arises from other DNA sequences in this sample as well. The V and J genes are TRBV2 and TRBJ1-5; D remains ambiguous. Trimming left V 2 bases short and J 3 bases short, with 5 bases between. Germline CDR1 SNHLY, CDR2 FYNNEI. The CDR3 length is 13 residues. The CDR3 sequence: CASSEQHNQPQHF. The CDR3 bases are TGTGCCAGCAGTGAACAGCACAATCAGCCCCAGCATTTT.